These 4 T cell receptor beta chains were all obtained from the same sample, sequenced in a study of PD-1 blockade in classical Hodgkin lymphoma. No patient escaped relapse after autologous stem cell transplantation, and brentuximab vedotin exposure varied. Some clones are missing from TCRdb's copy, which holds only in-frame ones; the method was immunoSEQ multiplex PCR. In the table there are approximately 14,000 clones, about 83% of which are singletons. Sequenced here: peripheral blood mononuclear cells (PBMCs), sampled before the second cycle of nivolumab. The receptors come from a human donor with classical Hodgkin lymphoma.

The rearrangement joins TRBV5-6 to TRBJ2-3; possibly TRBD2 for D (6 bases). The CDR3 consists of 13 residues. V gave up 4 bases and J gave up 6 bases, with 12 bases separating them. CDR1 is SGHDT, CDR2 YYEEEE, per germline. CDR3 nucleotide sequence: TGTGCCAGCAGCCCCAGACTAGAGGATACGCAGTATTTT. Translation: CASSPRLEDTQYF.

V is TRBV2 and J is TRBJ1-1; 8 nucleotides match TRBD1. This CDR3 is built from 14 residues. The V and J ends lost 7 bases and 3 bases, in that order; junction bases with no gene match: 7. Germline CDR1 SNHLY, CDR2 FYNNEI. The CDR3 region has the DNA TGTGCCAGCAAGTCCGGACAGGGAGACACTGAAGCTTTCTTT. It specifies CASKSGQGDTEAFF.

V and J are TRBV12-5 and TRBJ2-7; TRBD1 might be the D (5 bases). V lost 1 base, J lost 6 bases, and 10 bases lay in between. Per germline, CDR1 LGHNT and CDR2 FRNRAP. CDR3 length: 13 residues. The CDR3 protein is CASGLADSREQYF. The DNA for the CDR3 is TGTGCTAGTGGTTTGGCTGACAGTCGCGAGCAGTACTTC. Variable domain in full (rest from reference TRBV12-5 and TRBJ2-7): DARVTQTPRHKVTEMGQEVTMRCQPILGHNTVFWYRQTMMQGLELLAYFRNRAPLDDSGMPKDRFSAEMPDATLATLKIQPSEPRDSAVYFCASGLADSREQYFGPGTRLTVT.

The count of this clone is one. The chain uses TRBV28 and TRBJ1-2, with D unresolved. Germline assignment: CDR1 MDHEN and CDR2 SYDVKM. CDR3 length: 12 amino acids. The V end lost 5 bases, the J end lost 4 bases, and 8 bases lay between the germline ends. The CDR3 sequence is CASSDGIYGYTF. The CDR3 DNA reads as TGTGCCAGCAGTGATGGGATCTATGGCTACACCTTC.